This paragraph reports one T cell receptor beta chain. The CDR3 runs to 15 residues. TCRdb keeps only in-frame clones here, not all; method: immunoSEQ multiplex PCR. The sample contains approximately 150,000 clones, approximately 91% of which appear only once. This entry belongs to a study of T cell responses to AZD1222 COVID-19 vaccine. The rearrangement links TRBV21-1 to TRBJ1-1; the D call in the table, TRBD1, was not verified against the DNA. TRBV21-1 is recorded as a pseudogene. The sequence derives from an adult who received the MenACWY meningococcal vaccine as a control. Specimen: peripheral blood, collected 28 days after the second dose of the MenACWY control vaccine. CDR3 sequence: CASSSPDSLNTEAFF. For the CDR3, the DNA is TGTGCCAGCAGTTCTCCGGACAGCTTGAACACTGAAGCTTTCTTT.